This T cell receptor beta chain was recovered during a study of cytomegalovirus exposure and HLA in healthy donors. The PCR made use of 60 Vbeta and 13 Jbeta primers. Data came from immunoSEQ multiplex PCR; TCRdb stores just in-frame clones and leaves some out. The sample has some 150,000 clones, roughly 74% seen once. Study-wide results and limits: Beyond CMV serostatus, there was no information to go on about immune exposure.

The germline CDR1 and CDR2 sequences are SGHRS and YFSETQ. The V end was cut by 0 bases, the J end by 4 bases, with 5 bases between. This CDR3 comprises 13 residues. Of note for this clone: The antigen is unknown.

This chain links TRBV5-1 with TRBJ1-5; D unresolved. The TCR originated in a man aged 18 to 29 in good health and CMV-seronegative. Sample: PBMCs. CDR3 coding DNA: TGCGCCAGCAGCTTGGCGGGTAATCAGCCCCAGCATTTT. Amino acid sequence: CASSLAGNQPQHF.